This passage covers 3 T cell receptor beta chains from one sample sequenced in a study of blood T cell repertoires in COVID-19. Clones were sequenced by immunoSEQ multiplex PCR, and TCRdb holds only the in-frame ones, with some missing. The sample yields 100,000 to 150,000 clones, approximately 81% seen once. The sequencing input was peripheral blood. The source of these receptors is a man aged 60-69 years with acute or convalescent COVID-19.

Points on this clone: Just one base apart from a much larger clone, this may be a read error. This rearrangement joins TRBV4-1 to TRBJ1-5; 11 nucleotides align to TRBD1. The V gene's germline CDR1 is MGHRA and CDR2 YSYEKL. V lost 8 bases, J lost 9 bases, and 9 bases stayed unmatched. The CDR3 totals 14 residues. Here the CDR3 DNA reads TGCGCCAGCTGTGGGGACAGGGGGTCAAGGCCCCAGCATTTT. It yields the protein CASCGDRGSRPQHF.

This sequence joins TRBV19 and TRBJ2-7, with D tentatively TRBD1 (6 bases). V gave up 5 bases and J gave up 2 bases, with 16 bases separating them. The CDR3 runs to 15 residues. The germline gives CDR1 LNHDA, CDR2 SQIVND (reference sequence). The CDR3 region has the DNA TGTGCCAGTAGTCAGACAAACCAGGGGACCTACGAGCAGTACTTC. Translated, it gives CASSQTNQGTYEQYF.

The chain employs TRBV5-5 and TRBJ1-5; 7 positions agree with TRBD1. V shed 3 bases and J 9 bases; nucleotides not matched to a gene: 12. CDR1 is SGHKS and CDR2 is YYEKEE in the germline V gene (reference sequence). The CDR3 spans 15 residues. In nucleotides, the CDR3 is TGTGCCAGCAGCTGGGGTGGACAGGACCCGCGGCCCCAGCATTTT. Amino acids: CASSWGGQDPRPQHF.